The 4 T cell receptor beta chains below were found in one sample sequenced in a study of cytomegalovirus exposure and HLA in healthy donors. Vbeta (60) and Jbeta (13) primers were used in the PCR. Using immunoSEQ multiplex PCR, the repertoire was profiled, and TCRdb retains in-frame clones only, with some absent. This table holds roughly 180,000 clones, over 70% found once. What was sequenced was PBMCs. The receptor set was obtained from a woman aged 18-35 years in good health and CMV-seropositive.

This clone has a handful of counts. The chain has TRBV4-2 and TRBJ2-1; D is unclear. V lost 1 base to trimming and J lost 1 base, with 11 bases between them. From germline, CDR1 is LGHNA and CDR2 YNFKEQ. This CDR3 has 16 amino acids. CDR3 protein: CASSQVWAFSYNEQFF. The CDR3 DNA follows: TGTGCCAGCAGCCAAGTCTGGGCGTTTTCCTACAATGAGCAGTTCTTC.

The CDR3 region has the DNA TGTGCCAGCAGCTTAGAAGAGTACGTGGTCGGAGAGACCCAGTACTTC. Amino acids: CASSLEEYVVGETQYF. V gene TRBV7-2 combines with J gene TRBJ2-5; D uncertain. CDR3 size: 16 residues. Germline V gene data show CDR1 as SGHTA and CDR2 as FQGNSA. V was shortened by 1 base and J by 4 bases, with 16 bases between the two germline ends. The variable domain in full, with the rest retrieved from reference TRBV7-2 and TRBJ2-5, is GAGVSQSPSNKVTEKGKDVELRCDPISGHTALYWYRQSLGQGLEFLIYFQGNSAPDKSGLPSDRFSAERTGGSVSTLTIQRTQQEDSAVYLCASSLEEYVVGETQYFGPGTRLLVL.

The chain employs TRBV10-3 and TRBJ1-4; D gene ambiguous. Germline-derived CDR1 and CDR2 are ENHRY and SYGVKD. This CDR3 is 9 amino acids long. Trimming removed 10 bases at V and 7 bases at J, with 4 bases between. This CDR3 reads CATSEKLFF. DNA for the CDR3: TGTGCCACCTCTGAAAAACTGTTTTTT.

This chain uses TRBV27 with TRBJ1-4; 10 bases are shared with TRBD1. The J segment lost 7 bases and the V segment lost 6 bases, leaving 5 bases of the junction unmatched. The CDR3 extends over 14 amino acids. The germline V gene encodes CDR1 MNHEY and CDR2 SMNVEV (reference sequence). The CDR3 bases are TGTGCCAGCAGCAAGACAGGGGGCTTTGAAAAACTGTTTTTT. Protein: CASSKTGGFEKLFF.